This entry features one T cell receptor (beta chain) sequence. Generated by immunoSEQ multiplex PCR, the TCRdb table keeps only in-frame clones and is missing some. The sample includes 18,000 or so clones, over 75% seen only once; the top ten take roughly 13%. The germline V gene has CDR1 MDHEN and CDR2 SYDVKM. The length of the CDR3 is 13 residues. Trimming took 4 bases from V and 4 from J; bases not matched to a gene: 1. This entry is derived from a study of T cell clones after liver transplantation. In the study overall: Post-transplant blood was tracked for graft-donor-reactive T cell clones identified in a pre-transplant mixed lymphocyte reaction.

Sequences were derived from CD8+ T cells from blood, sampled about 46 months after liver transplant. This TCR was recovered from a human patient who received a liver transplant. The graft donor may account for some of the T cells. The chain uses TRBV28 and TRBJ1-2, with 9 nucleotides matching TRBD1. Here the CDR3 reads CASSWDRAYGYTF. In DNA form, the CDR3 reads TGTGCCAGCAGTTGGGACAGGGCCTATGGCTACACCTTC.